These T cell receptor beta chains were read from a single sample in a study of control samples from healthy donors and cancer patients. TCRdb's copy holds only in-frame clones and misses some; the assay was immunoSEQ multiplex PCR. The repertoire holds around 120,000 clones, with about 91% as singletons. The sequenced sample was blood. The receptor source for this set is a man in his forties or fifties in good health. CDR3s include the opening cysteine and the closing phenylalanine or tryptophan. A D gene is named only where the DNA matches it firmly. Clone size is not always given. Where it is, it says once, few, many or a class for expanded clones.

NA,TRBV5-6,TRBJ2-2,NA,TGTGCCAGCAGCTTTGGCGCCGTGAACACCGGGGAGCTGTTTTTT,CASSFGAVNTGELFF
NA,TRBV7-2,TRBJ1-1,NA,TGTGCCAGCAGTTACCTAACAGGATTCGAAGCTTTCTTT,CASSYLTGFEAFF
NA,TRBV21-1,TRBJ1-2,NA,TGTGCCAGCAGCCTCCTCGCCGGGACAGGTTATGGCTACACCTTC,CASSLLAGTGYGYTF
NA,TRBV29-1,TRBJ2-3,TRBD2,TGCAGCGTTGGGTTGGGACTAGCGGGCGATACGCAGTATTTT,CSVGLGLAGDTQYF
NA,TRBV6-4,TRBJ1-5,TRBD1,TGTGCCAGCAGTGACCCGACAGGGTGGTTCAGCAATCAGCCCCAGCATTTT,CASSDPTGWFSNQPQHF
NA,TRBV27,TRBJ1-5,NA,TGTGCCAGCAGTTCCTTAGGACGGGAGCCCCAGCATTTT,CASSSLGREPQHF
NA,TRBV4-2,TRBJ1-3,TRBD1,TGTGCCAGCAGCCCGTCCGGGACAGGGTCTGGAAACACCATATATTTT,CASSPSGTGSGNTIYF
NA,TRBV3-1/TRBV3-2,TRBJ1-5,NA,TGTGCCAGCAGCCAAGGCGGGTTTCAGCCCCAGCATTTT,CASSQGGFQPQHF
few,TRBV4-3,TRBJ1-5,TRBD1,TGCGCCAGCAGCCGTGAATGGGGACAGAATAGCAATCAGCCCCAGCATTTT,CASSREWGQNSNQPQHF
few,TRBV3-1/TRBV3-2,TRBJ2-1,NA,TGTGCCAGCAGCCAATTAGGGGGGGCCAGGGATGAGCAGTTCTTC,CASSQLGGARDEQFF
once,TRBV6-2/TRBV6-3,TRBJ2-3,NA,TGTGCCAGCAGTGGAGACACAGATACGCAGTATTTT,CASSGDTDTQYF
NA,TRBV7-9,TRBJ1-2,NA,TGTGCCAGCAGCTTCCAGACGACCGCCGAGAAGGGCTACACCTTC,CASSFQTTAEKGYTF
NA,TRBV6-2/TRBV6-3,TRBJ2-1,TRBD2,TGTGCCAGCAGTTCTCTCGCGGGGGGGAGAAATGAGCAGTTCTTC,CASSSLAGGRNEQFF
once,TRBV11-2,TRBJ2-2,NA,TGTGCCAGCAGCTTAAACCCCCGACAGAGGAACACCGGGGAGCTGTTTTTT,CASSLNPRQRNTGELFF
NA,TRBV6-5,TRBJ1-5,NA,TGTGCCAGCAGTTACTTGGAAGGGGCTCAGCCCCAGCATTTT,CASSYLEGAQPQHF
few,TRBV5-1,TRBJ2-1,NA,TGCGCCAGCAGCTTTACTTTCAATGAGCAGTTCTTC,CASSFTFNEQFF
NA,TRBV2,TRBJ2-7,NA,TGTGCCAGCAGTGAAGGAGAGGGACGTACGTACGAGCAGTACTTC,CASSEGEGRTYEQYF
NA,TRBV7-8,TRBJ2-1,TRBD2,TGTGCCAGCAGGACGACTAGCGGCTCTGAGCAGTTCTTC,CASRTTSGSEQFF
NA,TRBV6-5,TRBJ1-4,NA,TGTGCCAGCAAGGGCCGGGTCCGTGAAAAACTGTTTTTT,CASKGRVREKLFF
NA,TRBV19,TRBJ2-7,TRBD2,TGTGCCAGTAGTATAGCAGCCGGGGGGGCCTACGAGCAGTACTTC,CASSIAAGGAYEQYF
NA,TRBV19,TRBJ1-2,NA,TGTGCCAGTAGTATAGCAGGCAGGAGCACCTTC,CASSIAGRSTF
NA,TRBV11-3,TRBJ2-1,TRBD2,TGTGCCAGCAGCTCGGGACTAGCGGGGGGCACCAATGAGCAGTTCTTC,CASSSGLAGGTNEQFF
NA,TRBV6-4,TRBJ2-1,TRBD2,TGTGCCAGCAGTGGGACTAGCTACAATGAGCAGTTCTTC,CASSGTSYNEQFF
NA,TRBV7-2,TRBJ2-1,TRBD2,TGTGCCAGCAGCTTAGCGTGGGGCGGGGGGTCCTACAATGAGCAGTTCTTC,CASSLAWGGGSYNEQFF
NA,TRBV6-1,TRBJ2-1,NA,TGTGCCAGCAGTGAAGCCAAGCGAGGTGAGCAGTTCTTC,CASSEAKRGEQFF
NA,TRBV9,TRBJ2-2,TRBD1,TGTGCCAGCAGCGGAACAGGGGGAAGCGGGGAGCTGTTTTTT,CASSGTGGSGELFF
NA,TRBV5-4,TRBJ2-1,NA,TGTGCCAGCAGCTCCTACAATGAGCAGTTCTTC,CASSSYNEQFF
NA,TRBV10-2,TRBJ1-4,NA,TGCGCCAGCAGCGTCACAGGGTCCCTAAATGAAAAACTGTTTTTT,CASSVTGSLNEKLFF
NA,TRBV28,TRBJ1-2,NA,TGTGCCAGCCGGGTCCCGGAGACCCTGAGAGGCTACACCTTC,CASRVPETLRGYTF
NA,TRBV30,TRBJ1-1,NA,TGTGCCTGGAGTGCCAGAGGACTTCGGTACACTGAAGCTTTCTTT,CAWSARGLRYTEAFF
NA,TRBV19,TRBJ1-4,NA,TGTGCCAGTAGTCCAATACTCGCAACTAATGAAAAACTGTTTTTT,CASSPILATNEKLFF
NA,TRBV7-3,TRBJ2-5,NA,TGTGCCAGCAGCGTCTCAGGGGTTCCAGAGACCCAGTACTTC,CASSVSGVPETQYF
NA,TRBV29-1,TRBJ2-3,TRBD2,TGCAGCGCCGAAGTTGGACTAGCGGGGGGGCTATCTAGCACAGATACGCAGTATTTT,CSAEVGLAGGLSSTDTQYF
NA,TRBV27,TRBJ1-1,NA,TGTGCCAGCAGGAGACAGGAGATGAACACTGAAGCTTTCTTT,CASRRQEMNTEAFF
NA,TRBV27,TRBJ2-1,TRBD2,TGTGCCAGCAGTCTTTGGGTTTCAGCGGGAGGCCTCAATGAGCAGTTCTTC,CASSLWVSAGGLNEQFF
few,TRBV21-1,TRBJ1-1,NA,TGTGCCAGCAGCAAAGGAACAGGGTGTGATGACACTGAAGCTTTCTTT,CASSKGTGCDDTEAFF
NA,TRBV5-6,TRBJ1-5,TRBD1,TGTGCCAGCAGCAACGGACAGGGAGGAAATCAGCCCCAGCATTTT,CASSNGQGGNQPQHF
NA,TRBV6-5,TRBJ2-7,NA,TGTGCCACCCCCGGAGAGGGACCTTACACCTACGAGCAGTACTTC,CATPGEGPYTYEQYF
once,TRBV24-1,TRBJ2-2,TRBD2,TGTGCCACCAGTGGGAGCGGGGGTGTCGGGGAGCTGTTTTTT,CATSGSGGVGELFF
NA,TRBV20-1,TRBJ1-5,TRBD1,TGCAGTGCTAGTAGGGACAGGCTACAGCCCCAGCATTTT,CSASRDRLQPQHF
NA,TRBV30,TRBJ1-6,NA,TGTGCCTGGAATGGGAACTATAATTCACCCCTCCACTTT,CAWNGNYNSPLHF